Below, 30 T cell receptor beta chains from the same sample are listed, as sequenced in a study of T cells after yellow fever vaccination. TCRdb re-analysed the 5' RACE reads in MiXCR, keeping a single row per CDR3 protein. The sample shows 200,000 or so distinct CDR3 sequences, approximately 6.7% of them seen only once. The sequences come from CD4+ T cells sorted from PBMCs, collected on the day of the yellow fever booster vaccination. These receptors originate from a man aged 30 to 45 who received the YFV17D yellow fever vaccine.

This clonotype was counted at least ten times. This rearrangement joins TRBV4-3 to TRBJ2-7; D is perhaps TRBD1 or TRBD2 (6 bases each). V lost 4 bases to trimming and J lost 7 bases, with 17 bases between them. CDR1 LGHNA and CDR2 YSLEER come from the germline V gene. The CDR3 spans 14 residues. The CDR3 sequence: CASSRIQGAGEQYF. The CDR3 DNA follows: TGCGCCAGCAGCCGTATACAGGGTGCGGGGGAGCAGTACTTC.

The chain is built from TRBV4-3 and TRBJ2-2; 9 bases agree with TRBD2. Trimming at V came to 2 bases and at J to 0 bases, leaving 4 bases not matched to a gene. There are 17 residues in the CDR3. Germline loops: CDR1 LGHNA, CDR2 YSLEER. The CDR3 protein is CASSQSLAGPNTGELFF. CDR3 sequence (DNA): TGCGCCAGCAGCCAAAGTCTAGCGGGGCCGAACACCGGGGAGCTGTTTTTT.

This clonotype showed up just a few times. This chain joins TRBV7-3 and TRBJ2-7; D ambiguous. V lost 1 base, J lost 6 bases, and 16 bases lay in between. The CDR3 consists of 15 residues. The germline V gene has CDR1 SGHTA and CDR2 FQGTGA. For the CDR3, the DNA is TGTGCCAGCAGCTTAAATTCCCCTGGGCTAGGCGAGCAGTACTTC. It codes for CASSLNSPGLGEQYF.

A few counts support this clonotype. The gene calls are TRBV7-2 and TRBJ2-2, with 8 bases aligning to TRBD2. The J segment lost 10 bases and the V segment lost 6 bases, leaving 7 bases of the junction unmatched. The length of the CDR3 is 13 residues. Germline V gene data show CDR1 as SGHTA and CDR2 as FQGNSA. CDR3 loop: CASRLAAGAELFF. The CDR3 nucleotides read TGTGCCAGCAGACTAGCGGCAGGGGCGGAGCTGTTTTTT. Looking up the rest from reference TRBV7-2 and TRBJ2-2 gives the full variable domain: GAGVSQSPSNKVTEKGKDVELRCDPISGHTALYWYRQSLGQGLEFLIYFQGNSAPDKSGLPSDRFSAERTGGSVSTLTIQRTQQEDSAVYLCASRLAAGAELFFGEGSRLTVL.

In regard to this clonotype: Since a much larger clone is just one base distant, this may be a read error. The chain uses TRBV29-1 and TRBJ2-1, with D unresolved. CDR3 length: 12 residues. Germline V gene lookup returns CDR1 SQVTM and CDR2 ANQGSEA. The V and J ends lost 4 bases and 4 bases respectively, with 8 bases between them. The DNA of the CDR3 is TGCAGCGTTGTAGACCGGTACAATGAGCAGTTCTTC. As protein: CSVVDRYNEQFF.

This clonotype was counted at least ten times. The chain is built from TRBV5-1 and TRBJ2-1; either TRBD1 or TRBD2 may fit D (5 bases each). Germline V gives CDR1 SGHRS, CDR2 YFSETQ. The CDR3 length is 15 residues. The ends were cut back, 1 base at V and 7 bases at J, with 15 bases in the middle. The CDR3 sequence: CASSLTGTQVNEQFF. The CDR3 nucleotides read TGCGCCAGCAGCTTGACCGGGACCCAAGTTAATGAGCAGTTCTTC. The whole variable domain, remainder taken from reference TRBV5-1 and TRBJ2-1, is KAGVTQTPRYLIKTRGQQVTLSCSPISGHRSVSWYQQTPGQGLQFLFEYFSETQRNKGNFPGRFSGRQFSNSRSEMNVSTLELGDSALYLCASSLTGTQVNEQFFGPGTRLTVL.

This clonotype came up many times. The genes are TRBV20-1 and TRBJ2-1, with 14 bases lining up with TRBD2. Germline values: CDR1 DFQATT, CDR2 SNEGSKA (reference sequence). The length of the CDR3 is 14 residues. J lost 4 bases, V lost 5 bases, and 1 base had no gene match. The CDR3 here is CSAGTSGGYNEQFF. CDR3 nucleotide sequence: TGCAGTGCTGGGACTAGCGGGGGTTACAATGAGCAGTTCTTC.

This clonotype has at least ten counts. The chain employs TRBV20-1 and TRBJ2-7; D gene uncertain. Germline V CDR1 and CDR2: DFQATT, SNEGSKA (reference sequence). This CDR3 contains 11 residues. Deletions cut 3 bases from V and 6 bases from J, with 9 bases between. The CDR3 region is CSASAAFEQYF. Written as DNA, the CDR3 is TGCAGTGCTAGCGCTGCCTTCGAGCAGTACTTC.

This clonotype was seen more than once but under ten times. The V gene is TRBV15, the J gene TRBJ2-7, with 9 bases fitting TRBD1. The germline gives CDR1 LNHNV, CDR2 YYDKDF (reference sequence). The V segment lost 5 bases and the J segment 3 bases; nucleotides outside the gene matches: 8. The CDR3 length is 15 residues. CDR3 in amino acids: CATSPPGTGRYEQYF. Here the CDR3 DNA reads TGTGCCACCAGCCCCCCCGGGACAGGGCGCTACGAGCAGTACTTC.

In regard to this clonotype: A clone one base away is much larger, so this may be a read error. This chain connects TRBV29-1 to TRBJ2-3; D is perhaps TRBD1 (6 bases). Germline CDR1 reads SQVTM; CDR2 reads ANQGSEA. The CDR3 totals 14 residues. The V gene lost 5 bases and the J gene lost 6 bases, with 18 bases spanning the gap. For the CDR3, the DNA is TGCAGCGTTAGGGGACAATGGGGGACGGATACGCAGTATTTT. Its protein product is CSVRGQWGTDTQYF.

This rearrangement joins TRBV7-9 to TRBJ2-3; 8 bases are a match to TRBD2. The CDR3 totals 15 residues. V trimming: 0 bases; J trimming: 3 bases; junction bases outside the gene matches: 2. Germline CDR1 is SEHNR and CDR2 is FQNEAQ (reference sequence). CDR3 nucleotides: TGTGCCAGCAGCTTAGCGACTAGCGTAACAGATACGCAGTATTTT. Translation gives CASSLATSVTDTQYF.

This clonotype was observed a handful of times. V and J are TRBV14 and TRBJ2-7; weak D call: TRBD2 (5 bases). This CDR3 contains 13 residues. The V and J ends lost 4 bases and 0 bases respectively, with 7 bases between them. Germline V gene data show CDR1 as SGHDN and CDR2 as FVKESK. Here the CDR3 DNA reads TGTGCCAGCAGCCCCGGGGACTCCTACGAGCAGTACTTC. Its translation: CASSPGDSYEQYF.

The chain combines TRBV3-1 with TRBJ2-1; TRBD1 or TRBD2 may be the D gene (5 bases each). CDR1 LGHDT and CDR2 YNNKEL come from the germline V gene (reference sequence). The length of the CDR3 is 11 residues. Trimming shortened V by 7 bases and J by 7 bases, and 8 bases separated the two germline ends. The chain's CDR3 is CASTWGNEQFF. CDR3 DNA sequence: TGTGCCAGCACCTGGGGGAATGAGCAGTTCTTC.

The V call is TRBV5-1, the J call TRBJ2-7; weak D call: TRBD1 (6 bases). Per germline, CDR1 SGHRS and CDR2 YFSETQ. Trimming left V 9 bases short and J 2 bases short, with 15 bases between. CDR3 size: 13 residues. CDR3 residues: CATKGTNTYEQYF. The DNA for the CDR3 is TGCGCCACCAAGGGGACAAATACCTACGAGCAGTACTTC. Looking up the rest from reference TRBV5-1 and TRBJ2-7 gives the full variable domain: KAGVTQTPRYLIKTRGQQVTLSCSPISGHRSVSWYQQTPGQGLQFLFEYFSETQRNKGNFPGRFSGRQFSNSRSEMNVSTLELGDSALYLCATKGTNTYEQYFGPGTRLTVT.

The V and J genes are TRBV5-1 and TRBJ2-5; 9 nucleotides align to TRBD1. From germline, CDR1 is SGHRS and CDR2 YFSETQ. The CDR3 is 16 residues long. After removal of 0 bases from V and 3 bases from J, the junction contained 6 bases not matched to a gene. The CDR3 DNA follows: TGCGCCAGCAGCTTGGCACAGGGACAGGGAAAAGAGACCCAGTACTTC. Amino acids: CASSLAQGQGKETQYF.

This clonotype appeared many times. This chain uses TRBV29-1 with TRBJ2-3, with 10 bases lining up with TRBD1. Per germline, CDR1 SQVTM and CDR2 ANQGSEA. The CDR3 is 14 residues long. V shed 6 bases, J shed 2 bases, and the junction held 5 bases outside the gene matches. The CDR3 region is CSVGTGANTDTQYF. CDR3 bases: TGCAGCGTGGGGACAGGGGCTAACACAGATACGCAGTATTTT.

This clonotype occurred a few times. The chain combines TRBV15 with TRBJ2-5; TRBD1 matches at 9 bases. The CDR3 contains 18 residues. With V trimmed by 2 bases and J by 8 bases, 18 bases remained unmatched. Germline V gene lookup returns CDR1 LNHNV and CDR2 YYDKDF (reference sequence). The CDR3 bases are TGTGCCACCAGCAGACCGGGACAGGGAATCGGTATAGTGGGTACCCAGTACTTC. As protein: CATSRPGQGIGIVGTQYF.

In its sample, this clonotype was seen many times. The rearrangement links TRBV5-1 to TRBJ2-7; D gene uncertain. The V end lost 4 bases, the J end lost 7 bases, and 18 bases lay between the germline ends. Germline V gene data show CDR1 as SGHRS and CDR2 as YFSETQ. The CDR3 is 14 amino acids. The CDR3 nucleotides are TGCGCCAGCAGCCCCCCCCCTGGTTTCAAGGAGCAGTACTTC. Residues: CASSPPPGFKEQYF.

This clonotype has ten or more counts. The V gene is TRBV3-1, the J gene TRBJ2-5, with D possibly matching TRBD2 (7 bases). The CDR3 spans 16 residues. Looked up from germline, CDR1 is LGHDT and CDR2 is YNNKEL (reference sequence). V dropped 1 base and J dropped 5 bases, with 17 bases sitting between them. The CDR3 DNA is TGTGCCAGCAGCCAAGTCTTCTCGGGGGGCCTGGAGACCCAGTACTTC. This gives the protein CASSQVFSGGLETQYF.

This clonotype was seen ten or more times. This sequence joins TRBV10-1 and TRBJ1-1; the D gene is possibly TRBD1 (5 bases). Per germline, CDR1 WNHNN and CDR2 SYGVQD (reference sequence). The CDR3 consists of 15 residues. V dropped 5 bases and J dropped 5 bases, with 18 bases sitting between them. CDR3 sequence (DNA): TGCGCCAGCAGTCCTGTGCCCGGGGCGCGGACTGAAGCTTTCTTT. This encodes CASSPVPGARTEAFF.

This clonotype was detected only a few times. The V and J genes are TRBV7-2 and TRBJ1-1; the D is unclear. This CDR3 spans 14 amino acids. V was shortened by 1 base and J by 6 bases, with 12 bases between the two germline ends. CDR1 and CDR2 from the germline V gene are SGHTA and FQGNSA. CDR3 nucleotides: TGTGCCAGCAGCTTAGTTCGGGGAAATGCTGAAGCTTTCTTT. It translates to CASSLVRGNAEAFF.

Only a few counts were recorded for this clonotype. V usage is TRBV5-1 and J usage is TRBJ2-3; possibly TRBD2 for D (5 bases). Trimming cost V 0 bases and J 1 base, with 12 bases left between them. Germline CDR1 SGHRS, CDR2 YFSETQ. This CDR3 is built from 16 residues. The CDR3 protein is CASSLAWGVGTDTQYF. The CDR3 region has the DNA TGCGCCAGCAGCTTGGCGTGGGGAGTAGGCACAGATACGCAGTATTTT.

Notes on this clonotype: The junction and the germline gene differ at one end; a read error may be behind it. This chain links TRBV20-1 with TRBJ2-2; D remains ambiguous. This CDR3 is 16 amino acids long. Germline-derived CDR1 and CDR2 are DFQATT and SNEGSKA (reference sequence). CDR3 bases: TGCTGTGCTAGTCCGTTTAGCACAGAGAACACCGGGGAGCTGTTTTTT. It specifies CCASPFSTENTGELFF.

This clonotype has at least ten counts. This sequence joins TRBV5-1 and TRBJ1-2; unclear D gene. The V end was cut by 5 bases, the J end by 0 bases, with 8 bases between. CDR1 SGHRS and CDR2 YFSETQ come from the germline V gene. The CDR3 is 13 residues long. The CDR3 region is CASRGGANYGYTF. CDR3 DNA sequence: TGCGCCAGCAGAGGAGGAGCTAACTATGGCTACACCTTC. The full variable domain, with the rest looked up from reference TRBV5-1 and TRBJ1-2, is KAGVTQTPRYLIKTRGQQVTLSCSPISGHRSVSWYQQTPGQGLQFLFEYFSETQRNKGNFPGRFSGRQFSNSRSEMNVSTLELGDSALYLCASRGGANYGYTFGSGTRLTVV.

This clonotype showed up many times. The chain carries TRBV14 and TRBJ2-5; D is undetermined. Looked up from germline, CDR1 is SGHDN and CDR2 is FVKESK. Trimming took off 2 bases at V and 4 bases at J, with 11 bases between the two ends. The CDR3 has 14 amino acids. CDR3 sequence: CASSQFNTPETQYF. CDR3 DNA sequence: TGTGCCAGCAGCCAATTTAACACCCCAGAGACCCAGTACTTC.

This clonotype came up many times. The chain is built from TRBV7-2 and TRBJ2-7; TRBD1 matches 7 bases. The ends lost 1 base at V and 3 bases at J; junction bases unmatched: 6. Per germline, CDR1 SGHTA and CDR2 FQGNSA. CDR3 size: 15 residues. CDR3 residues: CASSLGTGTFYEQYF. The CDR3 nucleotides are TGTGCCAGCAGCTTAGGGACAGGAACTTTCTACGAGCAGTACTTC.

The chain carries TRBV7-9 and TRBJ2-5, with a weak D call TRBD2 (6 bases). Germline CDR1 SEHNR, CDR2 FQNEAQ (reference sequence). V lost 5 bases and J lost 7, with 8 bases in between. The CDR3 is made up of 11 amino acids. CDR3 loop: CASSQEGTQYF. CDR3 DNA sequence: TGTGCCAGCAGCCAGGAGGGGACCCAGTACTTC.

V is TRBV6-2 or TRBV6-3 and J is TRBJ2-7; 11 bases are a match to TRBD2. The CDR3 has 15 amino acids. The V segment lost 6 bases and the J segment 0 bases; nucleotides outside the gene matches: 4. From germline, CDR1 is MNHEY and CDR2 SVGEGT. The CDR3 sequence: CASSGLAGSSYEQYF. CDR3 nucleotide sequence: TGTGCCAGCAGCGGACTAGCGGGTAGCTCCTACGAGCAGTACTTC.

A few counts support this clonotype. The DNA for the CDR3 is TGTGCCAGCTCCGAGGGGGCGGGGCGGATAGATACGCAGTATTTT. Translated: CASSEGAGRIDTQYF. The V and J genes are TRBV7-2 and TRBJ2-3; tentatively, D is TRBD1 (7 bases). V lost 8 bases and J 5 bases, leaving 20 bases between the germline ends. CDR3 length: 15 amino acids. Germline V lookup: CDR1 SGHTA, CDR2 FQGNSA.

The CDR3 is CATSRGTEAFF. The CDR3 nucleotides are TGTGCCACCTCCCGGGGCACTGAAGCTTTCTTT. This chain uses TRBV12-3 or TRBV12-4 with TRBJ1-1; D unresolved. V dropped 10 bases and J dropped 4 bases, with 10 bases sitting between them. This CDR3 comprises 11 residues.